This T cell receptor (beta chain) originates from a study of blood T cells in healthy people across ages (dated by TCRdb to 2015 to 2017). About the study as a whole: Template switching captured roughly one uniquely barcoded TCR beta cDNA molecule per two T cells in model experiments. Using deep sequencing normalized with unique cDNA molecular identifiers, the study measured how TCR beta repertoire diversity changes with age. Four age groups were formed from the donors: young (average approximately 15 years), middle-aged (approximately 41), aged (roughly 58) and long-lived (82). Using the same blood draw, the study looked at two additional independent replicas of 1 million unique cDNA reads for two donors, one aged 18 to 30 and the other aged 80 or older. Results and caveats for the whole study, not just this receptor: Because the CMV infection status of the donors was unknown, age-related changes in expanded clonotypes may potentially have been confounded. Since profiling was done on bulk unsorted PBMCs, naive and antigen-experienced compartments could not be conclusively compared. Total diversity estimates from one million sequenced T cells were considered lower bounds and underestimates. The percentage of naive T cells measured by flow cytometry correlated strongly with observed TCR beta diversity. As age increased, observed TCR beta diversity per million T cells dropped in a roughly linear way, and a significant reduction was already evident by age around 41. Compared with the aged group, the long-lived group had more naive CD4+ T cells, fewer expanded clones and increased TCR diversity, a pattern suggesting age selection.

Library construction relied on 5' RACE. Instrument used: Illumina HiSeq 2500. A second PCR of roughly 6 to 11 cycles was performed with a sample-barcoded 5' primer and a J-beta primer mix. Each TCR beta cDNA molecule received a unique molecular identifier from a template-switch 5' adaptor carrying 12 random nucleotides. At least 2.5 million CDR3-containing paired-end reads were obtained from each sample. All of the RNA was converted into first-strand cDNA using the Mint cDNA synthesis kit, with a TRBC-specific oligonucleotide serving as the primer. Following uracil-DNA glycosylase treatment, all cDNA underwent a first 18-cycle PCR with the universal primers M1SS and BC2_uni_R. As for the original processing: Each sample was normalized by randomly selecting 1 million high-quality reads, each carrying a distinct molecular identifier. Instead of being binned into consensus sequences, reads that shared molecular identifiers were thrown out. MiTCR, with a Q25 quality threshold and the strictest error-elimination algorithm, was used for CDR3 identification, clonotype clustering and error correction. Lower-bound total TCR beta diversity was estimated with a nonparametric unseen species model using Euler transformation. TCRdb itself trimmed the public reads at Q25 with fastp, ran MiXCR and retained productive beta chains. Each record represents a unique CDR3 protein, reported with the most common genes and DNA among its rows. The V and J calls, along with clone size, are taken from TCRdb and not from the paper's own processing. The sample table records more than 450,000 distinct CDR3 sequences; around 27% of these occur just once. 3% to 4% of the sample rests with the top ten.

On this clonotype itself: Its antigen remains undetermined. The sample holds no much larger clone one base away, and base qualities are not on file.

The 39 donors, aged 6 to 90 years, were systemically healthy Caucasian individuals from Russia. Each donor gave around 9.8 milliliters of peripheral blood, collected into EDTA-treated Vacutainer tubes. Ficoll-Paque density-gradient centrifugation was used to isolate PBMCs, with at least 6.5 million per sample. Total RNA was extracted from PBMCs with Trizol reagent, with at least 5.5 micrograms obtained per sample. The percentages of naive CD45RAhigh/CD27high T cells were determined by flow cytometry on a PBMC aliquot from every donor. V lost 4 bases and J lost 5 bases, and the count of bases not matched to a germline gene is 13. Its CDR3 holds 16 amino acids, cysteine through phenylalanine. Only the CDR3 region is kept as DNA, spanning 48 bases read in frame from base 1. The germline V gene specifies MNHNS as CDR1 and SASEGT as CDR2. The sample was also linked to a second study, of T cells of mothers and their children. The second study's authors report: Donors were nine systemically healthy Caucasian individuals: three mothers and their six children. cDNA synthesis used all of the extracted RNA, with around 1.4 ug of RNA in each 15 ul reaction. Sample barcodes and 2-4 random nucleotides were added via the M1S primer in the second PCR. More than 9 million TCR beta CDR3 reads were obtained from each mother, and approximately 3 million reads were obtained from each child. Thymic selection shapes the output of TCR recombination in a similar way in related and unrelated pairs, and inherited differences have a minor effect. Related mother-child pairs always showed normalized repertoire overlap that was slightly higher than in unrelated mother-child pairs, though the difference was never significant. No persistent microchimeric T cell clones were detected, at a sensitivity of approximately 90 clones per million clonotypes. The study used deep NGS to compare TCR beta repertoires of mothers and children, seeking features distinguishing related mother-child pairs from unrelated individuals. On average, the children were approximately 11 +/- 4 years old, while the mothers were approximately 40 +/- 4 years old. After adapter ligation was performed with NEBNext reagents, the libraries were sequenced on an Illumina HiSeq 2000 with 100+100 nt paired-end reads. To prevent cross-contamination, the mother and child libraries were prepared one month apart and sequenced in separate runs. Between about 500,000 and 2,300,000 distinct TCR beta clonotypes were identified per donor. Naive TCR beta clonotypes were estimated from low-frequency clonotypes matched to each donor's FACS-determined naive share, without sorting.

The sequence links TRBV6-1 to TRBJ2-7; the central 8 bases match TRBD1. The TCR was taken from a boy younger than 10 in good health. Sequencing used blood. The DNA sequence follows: TGTGCCAGCAGTGGACTCGGGACAGGTGATCCCCACGAGCAGTACTTC. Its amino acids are CASSGLGTGDPHEQYF.